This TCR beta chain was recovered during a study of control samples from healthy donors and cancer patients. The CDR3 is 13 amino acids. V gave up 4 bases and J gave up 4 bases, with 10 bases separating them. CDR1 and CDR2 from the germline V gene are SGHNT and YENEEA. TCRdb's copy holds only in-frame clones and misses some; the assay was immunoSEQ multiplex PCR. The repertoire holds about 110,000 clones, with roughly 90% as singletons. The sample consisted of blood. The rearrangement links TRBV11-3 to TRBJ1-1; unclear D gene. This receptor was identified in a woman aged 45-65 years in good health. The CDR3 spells CASSSGGSTEAFF. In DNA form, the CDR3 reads TGTGCCAGCAGCTCGGGTGGAAGCACTGAAGCTTTCTTT. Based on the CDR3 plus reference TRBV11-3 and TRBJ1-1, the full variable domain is EAGVVQSPRYKIIEKKQPVAFWCNPISGHNTLYWYLQNLGQGPELLIRYENEEAVDDSQLPKDRFSAERLKGVDSTLKIQPAELGDSAVYLCASSSGGSTEAFFGQGTRLTVV.